The TCR beta chain described here comes from a study of blood T cell repertoires in COVID-19. This table comes from immunoSEQ multiplex PCR, and its TCRdb copy is limited to in-frame clones, with some not included. This sample carries 140,000 to 150,000 clones, about 87% of them seen once, and the ten largest clones take roughly two fifths. This TCR was sampled from a human donor in a cohort sampled during active COVID-19. Sequencing input: peripheral blood.

The CDR3 DNA follows: TGTGCCATCAGTGAAGCGGGGGCCCAAGAGACCCAGTACTTC. Its protein is CAISEAGAQETQYF. This chain connects TRBV10-3 to TRBJ2-5; 8 positions agree with TRBD2. Trimming at V came to 3 bases and at J to 1 base, leaving 1 base not matched to a gene. CDR3 size: 14 residues. Germline V CDR1 and CDR2: ENHRY, SYGVKD.